This TCR beta chain was profiled in a study of identical twins. The CDR3 has 16 residues. With 2 bases clipped from V and 4 bases from J, the junction kept 7 bases outside the gene matches. Germline values: CDR1 GTSNPN, CDR2 SVGIG (reference sequence). One entry per CDR3 protein, called by TCRdb with MiXCR from the 5' RACE reads. The profile shows 1.5 million to 2 million distinct CDR3 sequences, about 30% of them singletons. This chain joins TRBV30 and TRBJ2-3, with 12 bases that match TRBD2. The TCR sequence derives from a newborn girl in good health. Sequenced: cord blood. In DNA, the CDR3 is TGTGCCTGGAGTCTCCCTAGCGGGGGGGCGCCAGATACGCAGTATTTT. It is translated as CAWSLPSGGAPDTQYF.